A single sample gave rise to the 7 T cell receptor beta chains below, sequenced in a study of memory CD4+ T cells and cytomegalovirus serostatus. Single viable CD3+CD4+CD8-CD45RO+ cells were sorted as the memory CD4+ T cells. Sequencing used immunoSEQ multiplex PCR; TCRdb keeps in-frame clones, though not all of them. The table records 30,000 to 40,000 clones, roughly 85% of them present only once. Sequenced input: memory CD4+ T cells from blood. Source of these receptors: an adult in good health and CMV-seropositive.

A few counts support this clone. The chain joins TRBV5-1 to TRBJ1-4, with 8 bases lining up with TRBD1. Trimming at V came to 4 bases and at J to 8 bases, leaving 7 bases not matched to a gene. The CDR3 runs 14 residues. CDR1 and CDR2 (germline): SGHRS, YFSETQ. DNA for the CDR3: TGCGCCAGCAGCCAGGACAGGGAAAGCGAAAAACTGTTTTTT. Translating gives CASSQDRESEKLFF. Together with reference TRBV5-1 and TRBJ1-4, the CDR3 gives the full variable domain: KAGVTQTPRYLIKTRGQQVTLSCSPISGHRSVSWYQQTPGQGLQFLFEYFSETQRNKGNFPGRFSGRQFSNSRSEMNVSTLELGDSALYLCASSQDRESEKLFFGSGTQLSVL.

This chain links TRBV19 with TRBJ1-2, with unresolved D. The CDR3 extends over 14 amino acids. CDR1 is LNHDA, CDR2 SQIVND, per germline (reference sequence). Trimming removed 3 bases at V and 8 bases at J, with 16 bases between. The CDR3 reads CASSIPLQGGGYTF. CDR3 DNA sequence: TGTGCCAGTAGTATTCCCCTACAAGGTGGCGGCTACACCTTC.

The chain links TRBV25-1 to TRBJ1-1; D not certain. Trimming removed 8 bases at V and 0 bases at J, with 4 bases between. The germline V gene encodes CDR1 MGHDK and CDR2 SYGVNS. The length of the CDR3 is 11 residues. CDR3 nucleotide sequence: TGTGCCAGCGGTTTGAACACTGAAGCTTTCTTT. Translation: CASGLNTEAFF.

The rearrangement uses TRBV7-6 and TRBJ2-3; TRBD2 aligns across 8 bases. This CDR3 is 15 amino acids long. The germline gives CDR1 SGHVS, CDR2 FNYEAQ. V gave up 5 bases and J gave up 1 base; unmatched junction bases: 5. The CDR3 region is CASSLGGAGTDTQYF. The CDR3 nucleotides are TGTGCCAGCAGCCTCGGGGGGGCAGGCACAGATACGCAGTATTTT.

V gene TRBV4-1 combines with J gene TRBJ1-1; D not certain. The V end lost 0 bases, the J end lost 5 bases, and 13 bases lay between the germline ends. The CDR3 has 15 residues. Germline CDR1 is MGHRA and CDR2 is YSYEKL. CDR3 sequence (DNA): TGCGCCAGCAGCCAAGATTGGAGCTTCGGGACTGAAGCTTTCTTT. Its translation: CASSQDWSFGTEAFF.

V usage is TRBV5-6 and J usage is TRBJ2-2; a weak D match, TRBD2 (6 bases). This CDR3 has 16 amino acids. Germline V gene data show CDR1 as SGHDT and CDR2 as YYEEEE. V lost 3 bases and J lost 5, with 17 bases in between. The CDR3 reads CASSSWTNHFTGELFF. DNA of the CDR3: TGTGCCAGCAGCTCCTGGACTAACCACTTTACCGGGGAGCTGTTTTTT.

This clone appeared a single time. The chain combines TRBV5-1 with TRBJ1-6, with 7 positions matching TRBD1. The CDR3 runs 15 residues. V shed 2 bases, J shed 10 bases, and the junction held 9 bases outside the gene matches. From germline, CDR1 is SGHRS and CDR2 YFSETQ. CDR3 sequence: CASSFNRGGGSPLHF. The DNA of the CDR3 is TGCGCCAGCAGCTTTAACAGGGGCGGAGGATCACCCCTCCACTTT.